The T cell receptor beta chain described here comes from a study of shared clonotypes between healthy human individuals. Produced via immunoSEQ multiplex PCR; TCRdb's table is partial and in-frame only. The repertoire includes hundreds of thousands of clones, almost 97% of them detected once, and 0.06% sits in the top ten. CDR3 size: 15 residues. Germline loops: CDR1 SGHNT, CDR2 YYREEE (reference sequence). Trimming took 3 bases from V and 2 from J, leaving 15 bases between them. J is TRBJ2-7 and V is TRBV5-4; possible D gene TRBD2, 5 bases. The receptor's source is a woman in her 30s in good health. Sequencing input: naive CD4+ T cells sorted from blood. The subset denotes: CD45RA+ positively selected. CDR3 residues: CASSYTYGLPYEQYF. The CDR3 DNA reads TGTGCCAGCAGCTACACTTACGGACTCCCCTACGAGCAGTACTTC. Drawing the rest from reference TRBV5-4 and TRBJ2-7, the complete variable domain is ETGVTQSPTHLIKTRGQQVTLRCSSQSGHNTVSWYQQALGQGPQFIFQYYREEENGRGNFPPRFSGLQFPNYSSELNVNALELDDSALYLCASSYTYGLPYEQYFGPGTRLTVT.